The rows below give T cell receptor beta chains drawn from one sample of a study of blood T cell repertoires in COVID-19. Measured with immunoSEQ multiplex PCR; TCRdb has only the in-frame clones, and not every one. The sample carries 88,000 or so clones, over 85% recorded once. The material sequenced was peripheral blood. The source is a man in his fifties or sixties with acute or convalescent COVID-19. The CDR3 runs from the conserved cysteine through the conserved F or W. Fields, in order: J gene, clone size, D gene, V gene, CDR3 protein, CDR3 DNA. A D gene is named only where the DNA matches it firmly. Not all rows give a size; the values are once, few, many and, for expanded clones, a class.

TRBJ2-1 . . TRBV6-6 CASSGNGRGDNEQFF TGTGCCAGCTCAGGGAACGGTAGGGGTGACAATGAGCAGTTCTTC
TRBJ1-1 . . TRBV7-2 CASSLGRGGTEAFF TGTGCCAGCAGCTTAGGTCGGGGGGGGACTGAAGCTTTCTTT
TRBJ2-2 . . TRBV10-2 CASKGGGELFF TGCGCCAGCAAAGGGGGCGGGGAGCTGTTTTTT
TRBJ1-2 . TRBD1 TRBV10-3 CAISEGTGGVYGYTF TGTGCCATCAGTGAGGGAACAGGGGGCGTCTATGGCTACACCTTC
TRBJ1-2 . TRBD1 TRBV5-6 CASSRDRGSYTF TGTGCCAGCAGCCGGGACAGGGGGAGTTACACCTTC
TRBJ2-3 few TRBD2 TRBV2 CASSRWTSGESTDTQYF TGTGCCAGCAGTCGTTGGACTAGCGGGGAAAGCACAGATACGCAGTATTTT
TRBJ1-6 . . TRBV9 CASSITGSSYNSPLHF TGTGCCAGCAGCATAACAGGGAGCTCCTATAATTCACCCCTCCACTTT
TRBJ2-2 . TRBD1 TRBV6-6 CASSSQTGINTGELFF TGTGCCAGCAGTTCGCAGACAGGGATAAACACCGGGGAGCTGTTTTTT
TRBJ2-5 . TRBD2 TRBV3-1/TRBV3-2 CASSPGRGETQYF TGTGCCAGCAGCCCAGGGCGGGGGGAGACCCAGTACTTC
TRBJ1-1 . . TRBV9 CASSVMAENTEAFF TGTGCCAGCAGCGTTATGGCAGAGAACACTGAAGCTTTCTTT
TRBJ1-1 . TRBD1 TRBV19 CASSPQGFAEAFF TGTGCCAGTAGTCCACAGGGGTTCGCTGAAGCTTTCTTT
TRBJ2-1 few TRBD2 TRBV11-2 CASSFSGGASNEQFF TGTGCCAGCAGCTTCAGCGGGGGGGCCAGCAATGAGCAGTTCTTC
TRBJ2-7 . . TRBV28 CASTSPGGGEQYF TGTGCCAGCACCTCCCCGGGGGGCGGTGAGCAGTACTTC
TRBJ2-5 . TRBD2 TRBV10-3 CASGTSGGQETQYF TGTGCCAGCGGGACTAGCGGGGGTCAAGAGACCCAGTACTTC
TRBJ1-1 . . TRBV5-1 CASSYRRNTEAFF TGCGCCAGCAGCTATCGGAGAAACACTGAAGCTTTCTTT
TRBJ2-2 . . TRBV24-1 CATLGTNTGELFF TGTGCCACCCTCGGGACGAACACCGGGGAGCTGTTTTTT
TRBJ1-3 . TRBD1 TRBV4-1 CASSQPTGDPGNTIYF TGCGCCAGCAGCCAACCGACAGGGGACCCTGGAAACACCATATATTTT
TRBJ2-5 once . TRBV24-1 CATSDGGETQYF TGTGCCACCAGTGATGGGGGGGAGACCCAGTACTTC
TRBJ2-1 . TRBD2 TRBV7-8 CASSSSGRNVNEQFF TGTGCCAGCAGCTCCAGCGGGAGGAACGTCAATGAGCAGTTCTTC
TRBJ1-4 . . TRBV5-5 CASSTVPEEKLFF TGTGCCAGCAGCACAGTACCGGAAGAAAAACTGTTTTTT
TRBJ1-4 once TRBD1 TRBV4-1 CASRETGREKLFF TGCGCCAGCAGGGAGACAGGGAGGGAAAAACTGTTTTTT
TRBJ1-2 . TRBD1 TRBV3-1/TRBV3-2 CASSQMDRDNGYTF TGCGCCAGCAGCCAAATGGACAGGGACAATGGCTACACCTTC
TRBJ2-6 . . TRBV21-1 CASSKEDRGRSGANVLTF TGTGCCAGCAGCAAAGAGGACAGGGGGAGGTCTGGGGCCAACGTCCTGACTTTC
TRBJ2-5 . TRBD1 TRBV18 CASSLSQGAGETQYF TGTGCCAGCTCACTCTCTCAGGGGGCTGGAGAGACCCAGTACTTC
TRBJ2-3 . TRBD2 TRBV11-3 CASSSGLAGGPGADTQYF TGTGCCAGCAGCTCCGGACTAGCGGGGGGGCCAGGCGCAGATACGCAGTATTTT